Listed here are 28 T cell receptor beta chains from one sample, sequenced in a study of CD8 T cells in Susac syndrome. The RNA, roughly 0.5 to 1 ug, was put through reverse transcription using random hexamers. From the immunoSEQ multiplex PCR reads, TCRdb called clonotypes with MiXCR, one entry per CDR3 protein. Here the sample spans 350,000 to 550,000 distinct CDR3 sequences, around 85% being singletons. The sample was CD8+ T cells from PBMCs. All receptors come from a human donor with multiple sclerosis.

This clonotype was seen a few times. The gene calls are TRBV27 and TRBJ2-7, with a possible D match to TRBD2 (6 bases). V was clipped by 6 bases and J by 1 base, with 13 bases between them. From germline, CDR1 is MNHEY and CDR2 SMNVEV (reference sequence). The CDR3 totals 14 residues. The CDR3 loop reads CASSWDLQSYEQYF. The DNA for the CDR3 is TGTGCCAGCAGCTGGGACTTACAGTCCTACGAGCAGTACTTC.

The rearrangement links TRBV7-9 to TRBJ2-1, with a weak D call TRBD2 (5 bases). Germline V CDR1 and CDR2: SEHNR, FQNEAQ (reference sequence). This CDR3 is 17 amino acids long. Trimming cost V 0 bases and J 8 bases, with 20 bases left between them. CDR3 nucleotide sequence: TGTGCCAGCAGCTTAGCGAGAGGCGGGCCGGCCGGGGATGAGCAGTTCTTC. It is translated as CASSLARGGPAGDEQFF.

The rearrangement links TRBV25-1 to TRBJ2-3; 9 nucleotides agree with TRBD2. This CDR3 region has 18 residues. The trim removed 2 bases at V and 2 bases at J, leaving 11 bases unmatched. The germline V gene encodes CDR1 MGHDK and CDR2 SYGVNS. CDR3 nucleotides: TGTGCCAGCAGTGAAATCGGTACGGTAGCGGGGGACACAGATACGCAGTATTTT. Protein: CASSEIGTVAGDTDTQYF.

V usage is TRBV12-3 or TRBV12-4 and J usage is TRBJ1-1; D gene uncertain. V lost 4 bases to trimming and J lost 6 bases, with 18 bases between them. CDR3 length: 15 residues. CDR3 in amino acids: CASSWKKGGAAEAFF. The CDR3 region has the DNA TGTGCCAGCAGTTGGAAAAAGGGAGGCGCGGCTGAAGCTTTCTTT.

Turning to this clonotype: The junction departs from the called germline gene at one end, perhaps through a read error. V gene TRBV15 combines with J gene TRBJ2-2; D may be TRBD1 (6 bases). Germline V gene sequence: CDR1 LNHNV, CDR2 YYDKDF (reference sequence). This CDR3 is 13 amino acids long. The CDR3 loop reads CATRSPGAGELFF. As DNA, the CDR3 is TGTGCCACCAGAAGTCCAGGGGCCGGGGAGCTTTTTTTT.

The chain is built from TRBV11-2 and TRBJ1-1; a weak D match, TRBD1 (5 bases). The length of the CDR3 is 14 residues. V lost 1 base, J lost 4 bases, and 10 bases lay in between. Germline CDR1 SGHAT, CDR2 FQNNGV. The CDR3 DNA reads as TGTGCCAGCAGCTTAGTGGCAGGGTCCACTGAAGCTTTCTTT. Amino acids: CASSLVAGSTEAFF.

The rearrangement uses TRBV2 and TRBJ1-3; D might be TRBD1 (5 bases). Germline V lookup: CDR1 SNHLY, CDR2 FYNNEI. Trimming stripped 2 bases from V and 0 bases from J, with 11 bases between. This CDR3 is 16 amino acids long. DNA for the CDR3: TGTGCCAGCAGTGAAATTTCGCAGGGCTCTGGAAACACCATATATTTT. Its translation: CASSEISQGSGNTIYF.

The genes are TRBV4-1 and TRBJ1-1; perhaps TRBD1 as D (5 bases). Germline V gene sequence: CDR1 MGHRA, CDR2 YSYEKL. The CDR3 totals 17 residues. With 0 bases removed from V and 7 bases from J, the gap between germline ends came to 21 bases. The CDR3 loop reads CASSQDIGPGGAFEAFF. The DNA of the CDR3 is TGCGCCAGCAGCCAAGATATCGGTCCAGGTGGGGCTTTTGAAGCTTTCTTT.

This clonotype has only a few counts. The CDR3: CASAPISGGADYEQYF. CDR3 DNA: TGTGCCAGCGCCCCGATAAGCGGGGGGGCCGACTACGAGCAGTACTTC. The gene calls are TRBV6-1 and TRBJ2-7, with 10 bases that match TRBD2. The CDR3 runs 16 residues. V was pared by 8 bases and J by 3 bases, with 13 bases of the junction left unmatched. Germline-derived CDR1 and CDR2 are MNHNS and SASEGT.

The CDR3 nucleotides read TGCGCCAGCAGCCAAGGGCCTAGCGGGAGGGCCTACAATGAGCAGTTCTTC. Protein product: CASSQGPSGRAYNEQFF. The J gene is TRBJ2-1, the V gene TRBV4-1, with 12 bases identical to TRBD2. Germline V gene sequence: CDR1 MGHRA, CDR2 YSYEKL. This CDR3 comprises 17 residues. Trimming removed 1 base from V and 2 bases from J; junction bases left unmatched: 3.

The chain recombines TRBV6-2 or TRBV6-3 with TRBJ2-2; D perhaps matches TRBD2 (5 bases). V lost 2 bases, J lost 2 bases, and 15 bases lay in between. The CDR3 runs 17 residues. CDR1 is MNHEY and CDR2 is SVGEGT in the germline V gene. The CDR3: CASSYRSGDPNTGELFF. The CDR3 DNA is TGTGCCAGCAGTTACCGATCCGGGGATCCAAACACCGGGGAGCTGTTTTTT.

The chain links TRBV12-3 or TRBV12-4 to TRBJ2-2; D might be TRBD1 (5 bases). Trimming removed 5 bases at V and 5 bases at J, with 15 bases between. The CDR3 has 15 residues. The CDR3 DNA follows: TGTGCCAGCAGTACGACAGACCTTGGTACCGGGGAGCTGTTTTTT. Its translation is CASSTTDLGTGELFF.

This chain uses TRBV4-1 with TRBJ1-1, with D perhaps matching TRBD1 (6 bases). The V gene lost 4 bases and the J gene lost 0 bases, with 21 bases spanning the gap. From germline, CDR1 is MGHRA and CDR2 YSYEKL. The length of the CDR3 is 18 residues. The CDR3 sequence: CASSPYGEGGALNTEAFF. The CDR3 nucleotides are TGCGCCAGCAGCCCCTACGGGGAGGGGGGCGCATTGAACACTGAAGCTTTCTTT.

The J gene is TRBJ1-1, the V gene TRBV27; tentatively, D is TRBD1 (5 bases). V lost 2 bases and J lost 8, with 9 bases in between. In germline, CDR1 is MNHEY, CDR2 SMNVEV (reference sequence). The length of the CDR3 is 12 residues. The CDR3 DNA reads TGTGCCAGCAGTTTAGGGGGTCGGGAAGCTTTCTTT. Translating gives CASSLGGREAFF.

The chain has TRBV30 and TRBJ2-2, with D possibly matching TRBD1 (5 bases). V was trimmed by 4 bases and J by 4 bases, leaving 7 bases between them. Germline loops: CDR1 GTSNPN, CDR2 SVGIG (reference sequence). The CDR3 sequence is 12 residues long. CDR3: CAWIGATGELFF. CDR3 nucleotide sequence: TGTGCCTGGATAGGGGCCACCGGGGAGCTGTTTTTT.

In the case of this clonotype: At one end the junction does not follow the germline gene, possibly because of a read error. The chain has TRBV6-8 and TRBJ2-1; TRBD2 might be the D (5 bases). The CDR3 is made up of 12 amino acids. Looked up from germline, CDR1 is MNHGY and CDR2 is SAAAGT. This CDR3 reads CASRGLINGQFF. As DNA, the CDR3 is TGTGCCAGCAGAGGACTGATTAATGGGCAGTTCTTC.

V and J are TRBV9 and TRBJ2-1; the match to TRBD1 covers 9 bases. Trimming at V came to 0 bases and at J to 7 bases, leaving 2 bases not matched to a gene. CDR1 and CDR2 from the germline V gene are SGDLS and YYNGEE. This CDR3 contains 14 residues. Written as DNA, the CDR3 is TGTGCCAGCAGCGTAGAAGGGACAGGGAATGAGCAGTTCTTC. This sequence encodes CASSVEGTGNEQFF.

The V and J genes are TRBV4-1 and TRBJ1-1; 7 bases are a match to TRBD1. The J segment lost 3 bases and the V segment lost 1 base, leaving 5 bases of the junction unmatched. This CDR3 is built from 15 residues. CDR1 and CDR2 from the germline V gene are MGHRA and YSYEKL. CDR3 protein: CASSQVKQGYTEAFF. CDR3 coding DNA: TGCGCCAGCAGCCAAGTTAAACAGGGGTACACTGAAGCTTTCTTT.

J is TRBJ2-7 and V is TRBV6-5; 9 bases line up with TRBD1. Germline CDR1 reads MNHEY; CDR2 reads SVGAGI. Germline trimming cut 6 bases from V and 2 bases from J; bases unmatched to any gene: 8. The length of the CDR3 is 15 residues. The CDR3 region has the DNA TGTGCCAGCAGCGATACAGGGGGCGATCCCTACGAGCAGTACTTC. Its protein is CASSDTGGDPYEQYF.

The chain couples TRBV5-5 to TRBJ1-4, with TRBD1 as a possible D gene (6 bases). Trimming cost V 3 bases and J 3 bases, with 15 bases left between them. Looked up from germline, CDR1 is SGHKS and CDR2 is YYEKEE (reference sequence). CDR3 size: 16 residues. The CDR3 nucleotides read TGTGCCAGCAGCTCCCGATTGGGGGGCCCTAATGAAAAACTGTTTTTT. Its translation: CASSSRLGGPNEKLFF.

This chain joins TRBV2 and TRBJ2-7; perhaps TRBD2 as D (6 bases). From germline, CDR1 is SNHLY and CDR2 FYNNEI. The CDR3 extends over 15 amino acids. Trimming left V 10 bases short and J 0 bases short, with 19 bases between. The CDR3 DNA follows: TGTGCCACCCAAAAACGGGGACTGTCCTCCTACGAGCAGTACTTC. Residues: CATQKRGLSSYEQYF.

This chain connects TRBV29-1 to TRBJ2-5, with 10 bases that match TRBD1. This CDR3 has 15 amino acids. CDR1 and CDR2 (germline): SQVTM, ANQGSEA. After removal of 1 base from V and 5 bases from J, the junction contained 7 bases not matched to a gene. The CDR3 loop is CSVEGAGQGVETQYF. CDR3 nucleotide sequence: TGCAGCGTTGAAGGGGCAGGACAGGGGGTGGAGACCCAGTACTTC.

This CDR3 is CASSQAAGVHEQFF. The DNA for the CDR3 is TGCGCCAGCAGCCAAGCAGCGGGGGTTCATGAGCAGTTCTTC. The chain combines TRBV4-1 with TRBJ2-1; 8 bases line up with TRBD2. Trimming at V came to 1 base and at J to 8 bases, leaving 4 bases not matched to a gene. From germline, CDR1 is MGHRA and CDR2 YSYEKL. CDR3 length: 14 amino acids.

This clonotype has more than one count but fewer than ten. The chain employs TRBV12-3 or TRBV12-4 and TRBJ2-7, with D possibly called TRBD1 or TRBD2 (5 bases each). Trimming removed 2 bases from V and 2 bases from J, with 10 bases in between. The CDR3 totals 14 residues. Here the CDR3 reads CASSLRQGPYEQYF. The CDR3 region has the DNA TGTGCCAGCAGTTTACGGCAGGGACCCTACGAGCAGTACTTC.

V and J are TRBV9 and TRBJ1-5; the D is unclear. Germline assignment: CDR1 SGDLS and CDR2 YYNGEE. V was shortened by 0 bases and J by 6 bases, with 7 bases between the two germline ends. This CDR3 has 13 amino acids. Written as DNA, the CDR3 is TGTGCCAGCAGCGTAGAAGGATTTCAGCCCCAGCATTTT. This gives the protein CASSVEGFQPQHF.

The CDR3 is CASSRDWDRGVVNTEAFF. CDR3 in DNA: TGCGCCAGCAGCCGGGACTGGGACAGGGGAGTGGTGAACACTGAAGCTTTCTTT. The V call is TRBV4-1, the J call TRBJ1-1; 10 positions match TRBD1. The CDR3 runs to 18 residues. Germline V CDR1 and CDR2: MGHRA, YSYEKL. The trim removed 4 bases at V and 0 bases at J, leaving 11 bases unmatched.

This chain's CDR3 is CASSPADYEQFF. DNA of the CDR3: TGTGCCAGCAGTCCCGCCGACTATGAGCAGTTCTTC. The genes are TRBV27 and TRBJ2-1; D is unresolved. This CDR3 is 12 amino acids long. CDR1 and CDR2 from the germline V gene are MNHEY and SMNVEV (reference sequence). V shed 5 bases and J shed 8 bases, with 10 bases lying between them.

The CDR3 spells CATSRDGTEAFF. CDR3 nucleotide sequence: TGTGCCACCAGCAGAGATGGCACTGAAGCTTTCTTT. The chain recombines TRBV15 with TRBJ1-1; no definite D call. The CDR3 runs 12 residues. The germline V gene encodes CDR1 LNHNV and CDR2 YYDKDF (reference sequence). The V and J ends lost 0 bases and 4 bases respectively, with 3 bases between them.